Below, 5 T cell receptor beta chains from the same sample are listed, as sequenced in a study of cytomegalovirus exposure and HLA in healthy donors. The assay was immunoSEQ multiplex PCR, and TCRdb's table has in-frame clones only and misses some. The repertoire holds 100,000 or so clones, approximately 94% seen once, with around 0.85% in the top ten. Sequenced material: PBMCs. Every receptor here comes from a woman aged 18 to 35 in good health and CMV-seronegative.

CDR3 loop: CSANGQGPSYEQYF. The CDR3 DNA reads TGCAGCGCGAATGGACAGGGTCCTTCCTACGAGCAGTACTTC. V gene TRBV29-1 combines with J gene TRBJ2-7; 8 bases line up with TRBD1. V was clipped by 7 bases and J by 1 base; unmatched bases: 9. Germline loops: CDR1 SQVTM, CDR2 ANQGSEA. The CDR3 consists of 14 residues.

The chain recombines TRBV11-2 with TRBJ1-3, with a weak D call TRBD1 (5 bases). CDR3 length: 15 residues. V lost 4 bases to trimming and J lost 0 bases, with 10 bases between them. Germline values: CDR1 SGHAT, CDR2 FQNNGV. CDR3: CASSWGRSSGNTIYF. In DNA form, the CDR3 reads TGTGCCAGCAGCTGGGGCAGGAGCTCTGGAAACACCATATATTTT.

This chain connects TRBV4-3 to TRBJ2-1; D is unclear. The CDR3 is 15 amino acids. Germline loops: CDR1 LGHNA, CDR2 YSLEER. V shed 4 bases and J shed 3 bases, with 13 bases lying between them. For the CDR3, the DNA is TGCGCCAGCAGCCCCTGGCTTGATGGCTACAATGAGCAGTTCTTC. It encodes CASSPWLDGYNEQFF.

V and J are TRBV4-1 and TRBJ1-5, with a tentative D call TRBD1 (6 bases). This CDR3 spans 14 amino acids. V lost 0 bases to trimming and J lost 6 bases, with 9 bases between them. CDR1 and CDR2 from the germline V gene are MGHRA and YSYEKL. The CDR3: CASSQDVGGQPQHF. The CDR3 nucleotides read TGCGCCAGCAGCCAAGATGTAGGGGGTCAGCCCCAGCATTTT.

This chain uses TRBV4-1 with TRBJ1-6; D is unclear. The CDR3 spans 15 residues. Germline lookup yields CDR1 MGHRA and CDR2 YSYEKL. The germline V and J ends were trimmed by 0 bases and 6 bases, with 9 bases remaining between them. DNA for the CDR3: TGCGCCAGCAGCCAAGATGGCCAGATTAATTCACCCCTCCACTTT. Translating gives CASSQDGQINSPLHF.